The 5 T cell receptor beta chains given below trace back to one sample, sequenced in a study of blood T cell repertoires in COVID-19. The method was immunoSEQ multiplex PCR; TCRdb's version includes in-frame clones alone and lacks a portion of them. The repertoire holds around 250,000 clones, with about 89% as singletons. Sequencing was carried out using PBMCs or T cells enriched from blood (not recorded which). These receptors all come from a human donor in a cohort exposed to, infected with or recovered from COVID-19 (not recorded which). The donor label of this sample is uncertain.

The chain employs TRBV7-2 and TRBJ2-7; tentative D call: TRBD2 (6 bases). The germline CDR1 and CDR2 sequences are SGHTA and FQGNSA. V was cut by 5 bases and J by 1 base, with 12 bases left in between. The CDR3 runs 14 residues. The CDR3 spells CASSPRLGSYEQYF. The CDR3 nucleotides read TGTGCCAGCAGCCCCCGACTAGGTTCCTACGAGCAGTACTTC.

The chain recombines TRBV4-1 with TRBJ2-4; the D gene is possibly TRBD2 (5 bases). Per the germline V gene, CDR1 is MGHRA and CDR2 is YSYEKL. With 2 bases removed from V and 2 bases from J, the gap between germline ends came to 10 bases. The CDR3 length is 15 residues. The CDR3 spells CASSQFGNSKNIQYF. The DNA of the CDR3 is TGCGCCAGCAGCCAATTCGGGAATTCCAAAAACATTCAGTACTTC.

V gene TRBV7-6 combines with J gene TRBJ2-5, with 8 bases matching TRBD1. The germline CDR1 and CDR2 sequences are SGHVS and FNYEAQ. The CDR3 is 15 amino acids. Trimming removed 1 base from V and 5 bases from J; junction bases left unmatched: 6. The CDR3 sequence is CASSLGDRTSETQYF. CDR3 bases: TGTGCCAGCAGCTTAGGGGACAGGACGTCGGAGACCCAGTACTTC. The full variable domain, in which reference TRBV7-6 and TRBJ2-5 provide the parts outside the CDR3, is GAGVSQSPRYKVTKRGQDVALRCDPISGHVSLYWYRQALGQGPEFLTYFNYEAQQDKSGLPNDRFSAERPEGSISTLTIQRTEQRDSAMYRCASSLGDRTSETQYFGPGTRLLVL.

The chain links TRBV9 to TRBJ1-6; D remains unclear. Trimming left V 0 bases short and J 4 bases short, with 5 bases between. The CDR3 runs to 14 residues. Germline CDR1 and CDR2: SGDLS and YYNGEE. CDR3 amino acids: CASSVEAYNSPLHF. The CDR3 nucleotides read TGTGCCAGCAGCGTAGAAGCTTATAATTCACCCCTCCACTTT.

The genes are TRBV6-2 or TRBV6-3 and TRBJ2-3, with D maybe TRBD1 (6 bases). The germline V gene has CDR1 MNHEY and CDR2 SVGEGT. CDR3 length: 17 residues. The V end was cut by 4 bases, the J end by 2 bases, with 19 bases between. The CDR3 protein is CASSSLLDRPYTDTQYF. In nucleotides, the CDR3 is TGTGCCAGCAGTTCCCTACTGGACAGACCTTACACAGATACGCAGTATTTT.